These 15 T cell receptor beta chains were sequenced from one sample in a study of OX40 agonist ivuxolimab in advanced cancers. Using immunoSEQ multiplex PCR, the repertoire was profiled, and TCRdb retains in-frame clones only, with some absent. The sample records around 80,000 clones, 80% to 95% being singletons. Sequencing used CD4+ or CD8+ T cells sorted from blood, obtained in a trial of the OX40 agonist ivuxolimab. These receptors were taken from an adult with an advanced solid tumor such as melanoma, head and neck, liver or kidney cancer.

The chain is built from TRBV7-9 and TRBJ2-7; TRBD2 might be the D (5 bases). The germline V and J ends were trimmed by 2 bases and 1 base, with 6 bases remaining between them. Germline-derived CDR1 and CDR2 are SEHNR and FQNEAQ (reference sequence). CDR3 length: 13 amino acids. CDR3 sequence: CASSLRGSYEQYF. CDR3 DNA: TGTGCCAGCAGCTTACGGGGATCCTACGAGCAGTACTTC. The full variable domain, with the rest looked up from reference TRBV7-9 and TRBJ2-7, is DTGVSQNPRHKITKRGQNVTFRCDPISEHNRLYWYRQTLGQGPEFLTYFQNEAQLEKSRLLSDRFSAERPKGSFSTLEIQRTEQGDSAMYLCASSLRGSYEQYFGPGTRLTVT.

V usage is TRBV19 and J usage is TRBJ1-3, with 7 nucleotides matching TRBD1. Unmatched junction bases numbered 9, after V lost 6 bases and J lost 4 bases. This CDR3 spans 15 amino acids. The germline CDR1 and CDR2 sequences are LNHDA and SQIVND (reference sequence). In DNA form, the CDR3 reads TGTGCCAGTAGAGAACAGGGGATTTTAGGAAACACCATATATTTT. It is translated as CASREQGILGNTIYF.

This chain joins TRBV19 and TRBJ1-1; tentatively, D is TRBD1 (6 bases). CDR3 length: 13 amino acids. V lost 4 bases and J 4 bases, leaving 10 bases between the germline ends. Germline V CDR1 and CDR2: LNHDA, SQIVND (reference sequence). As DNA, the CDR3 is TGTGCCAGTAGTACAGGGGTTGGCACTGAAGCTTTCTTT. This translates into CASSTGVGTEAFF.

V is TRBV13 and J is TRBJ2-7; D may be TRBD2 (6 bases). Germline V CDR1 and CDR2: PRHDT, FYEKMQ (reference sequence). V was trimmed by 4 bases and J by 3 bases, leaving 19 bases between them. This CDR3 region has 16 residues. CDR3 nucleotide sequence: TGTGCCAGCAGCTCACGAACTACGGGGGTTGACTACGAGCAGTACTTC. This gives the protein CASSSRTTGVDYEQYF.

In nucleotides, the CDR3 is TGCGCCAGCAGCGGGAACTCCGGGACAAGCATTTGGTTCTTC. Protein sequence: CASSGNSGTSIWFF. The V gene is TRBV5-1, the J gene TRBJ2-1; possible D gene TRBD1, 6 bases. The CDR3 is 14 amino acids. The V end was cut by 4 bases, the J end by 15 bases, with 23 bases between. CDR1 is SGHRS and CDR2 is YFSETQ in the germline V gene.

This clone was recorded only once. The chain joins TRBV11-1 to TRBJ1-3; no reliable D call. Trimming left V 0 bases short and J 3 bases short, with 9 bases between. This CDR3 is 15 amino acids long. The germline CDR1 and CDR2 sequences are SGHAT and FQDESV (reference sequence). For the CDR3, the DNA is TGTGCCAGCAGCTTAGCGACGGGTATTGGAAACACCATATATTTT. Amino acid sequence: CASSLATGIGNTIYF.

This clone occurred once. The rearrangement joins TRBV10-3 to TRBJ2-5; the match to TRBD2 covers 11 bases. The trim removed 6 bases at V and 4 bases at J, leaving 7 bases unmatched. This CDR3 has 15 residues. Per the germline V gene, CDR1 is ENHRY and CDR2 is SYGVKD. As DNA, the CDR3 is TGTGCCATCAGGGAGACTAGCGGGAATCGAGAGACCCAGTACTTC. Translated: CAIRETSGNRETQYF.

V and J are TRBV5-6 and TRBJ1-5; tentative D call: TRBD1 (5 bases). V shed 6 bases and J shed 9 bases, with 19 bases lying between them. Germline assignment: CDR1 SGHDT and CDR2 YYEEEE. The CDR3 runs to 14 residues. The chain's CDR3 is CASTRGGTQRPQHF. CDR3 nucleotide sequence: TGTGCCAGCACCCGGGGGGGAACCCAGAGGCCCCAGCATTTT.

This chain links TRBV2 with TRBJ2-5; D might be TRBD1 (6 bases). The CDR3 consists of 16 residues. V was pared by 8 bases and J by 0 bases, with 19 bases between. Germline V lookup: CDR1 SNHLY, CDR2 FYNNEI. The CDR3 is CASRMRGWGYQETQYF. CDR3 in DNA: TGTGCCAGCCGGATGAGGGGGTGGGGGTACCAAGAGACCCAGTACTTC.

The V gene is TRBV2, the J gene TRBJ2-5; possible D gene TRBD1, 5 bases. This CDR3 is 13 amino acids long. Trimming cost V 4 bases and J 4 bases, with 10 bases left between them. Germline-derived CDR1 and CDR2 are SNHLY and FYNNEI. The CDR3 region has the DNA TGTGCCAGCAGTGCAGGGCTGGGAGAGACCCAGTACTTC. It codes for CASSAGLGETQYF.

The chain uses TRBV7-8 and TRBJ1-3; D is perhaps TRBD1 (6 bases). Looked up from germline, CDR1 is SGHVS and CDR2 is FQNEAQ. The CDR3 is 15 amino acids. The V end lost 5 bases, the J end lost 1 base, and 12 bases lay between the germline ends. CDR3 sequence: CASSTLTGSGNTIYF. CDR3 in DNA: TGTGCCAGCAGCACCCTCACAGGGTCTGGAAACACCATATATTTT.

V gene TRBV5-1 combines with J gene TRBJ2-1; D is unresolved. The CDR3 has 16 residues. V gave up 3 bases and J gave up 0 bases, with 13 bases separating them. CDR1 and CDR2 from the germline V gene are SGHRS and YFSETQ. The CDR3, as DNA: TGCGCCAGCAGCTCGCTTAGCCGTAGCTCCTACAATGAGCAGTTCTTC. Protein: CASSSLSRSSYNEQFF.

In this sample, this clone turned up once. The chain uses TRBV28 and TRBJ2-2, with D unclear. V gave up 6 bases and J gave up 4 bases, with 6 bases separating them. CDR3 length equals 12 residues. The germline V gene encodes CDR1 MDHEN and CDR2 SYDVKM. This CDR3 reads CASSSFTGELFF. Written as DNA, the CDR3 is TGTGCCAGCAGCTCATTCACCGGGGAGCTGTTTTTT.

The CDR3 DNA reads TGTGCCAGCAGTGAAGCCGGCCCCAGGGGGGGCTACGAGCAGTACTTC. It specifies CASSEAGPRGGYEQYF. The V gene is TRBV6-1, the J gene TRBJ2-7, with D perhaps being TRBD1 or TRBD2 (7 bases each). Germline CDR1 and CDR2: MNHNS and SASEGT. V was cut by 0 bases and J by 3 bases, with 15 bases left in between. This CDR3 has 16 residues.

The V gene is TRBV10-1, the J gene TRBJ2-7; 7 bases agree with TRBD2. This CDR3 region has 16 residues. V was clipped by 4 bases and J by 0 bases; unmatched bases: 9. Germline V gene sequence: CDR1 WNHNN, CDR2 SYGVQD (reference sequence). The CDR3 DNA reads TGCGCCAGCAGTGGGCGGGAGACCTCAATCTCCTACGAGCAGTACTTC. This gives the protein CASSGRETSISYEQYF.